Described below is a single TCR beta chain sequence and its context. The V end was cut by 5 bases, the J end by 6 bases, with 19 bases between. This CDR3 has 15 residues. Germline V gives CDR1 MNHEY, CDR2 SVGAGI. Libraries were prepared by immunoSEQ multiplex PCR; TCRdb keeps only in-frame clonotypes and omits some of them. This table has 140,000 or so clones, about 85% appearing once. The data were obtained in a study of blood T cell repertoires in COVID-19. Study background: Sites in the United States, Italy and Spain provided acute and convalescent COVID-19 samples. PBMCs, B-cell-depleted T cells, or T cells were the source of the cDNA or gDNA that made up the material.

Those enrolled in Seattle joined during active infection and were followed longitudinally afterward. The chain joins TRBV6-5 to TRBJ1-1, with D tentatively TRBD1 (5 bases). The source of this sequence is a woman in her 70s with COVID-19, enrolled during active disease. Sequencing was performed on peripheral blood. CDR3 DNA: TGTGCCAGCAGTCGCCCTCGGGGGTCTGGCGCTGAAGCTTTCTTT. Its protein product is CASSRPRGSGAEAFF.